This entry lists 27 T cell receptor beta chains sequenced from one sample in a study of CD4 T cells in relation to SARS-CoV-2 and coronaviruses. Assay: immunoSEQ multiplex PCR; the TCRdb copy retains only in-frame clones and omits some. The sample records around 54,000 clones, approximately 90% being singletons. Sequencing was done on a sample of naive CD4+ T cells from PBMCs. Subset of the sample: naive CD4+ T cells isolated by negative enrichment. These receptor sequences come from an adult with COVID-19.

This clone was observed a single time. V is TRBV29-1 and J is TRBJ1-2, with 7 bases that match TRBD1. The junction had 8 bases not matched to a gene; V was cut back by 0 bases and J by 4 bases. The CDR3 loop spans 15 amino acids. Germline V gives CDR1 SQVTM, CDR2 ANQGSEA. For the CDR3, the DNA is TGCAGCGTTGAAGAAAGCCAGGGGGAGGTCTATGGCTACACCTTC. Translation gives CSVEESQGEVYGYTF.

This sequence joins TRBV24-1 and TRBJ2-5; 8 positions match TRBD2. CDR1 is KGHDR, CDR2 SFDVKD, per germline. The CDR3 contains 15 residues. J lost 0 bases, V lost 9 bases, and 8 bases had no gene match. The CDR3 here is CATSGGRAYQETQYF. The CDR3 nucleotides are TGTGCCACCTCGGGGGGGAGGGCGTACCAAGAGACCCAGTACTTC.

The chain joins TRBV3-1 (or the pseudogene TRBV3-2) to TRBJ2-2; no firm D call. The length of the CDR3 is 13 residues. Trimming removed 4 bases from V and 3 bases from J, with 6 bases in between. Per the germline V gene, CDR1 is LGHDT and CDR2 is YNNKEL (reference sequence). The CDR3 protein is CASSPWDTGELFF. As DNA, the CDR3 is TGTGCCAGCAGCCCCTGGGACACCGGGGAGCTGTTTTTT.

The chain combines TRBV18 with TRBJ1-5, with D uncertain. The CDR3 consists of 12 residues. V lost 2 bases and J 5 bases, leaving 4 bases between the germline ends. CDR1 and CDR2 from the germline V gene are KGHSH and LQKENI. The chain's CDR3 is CASSPTDQPQHF. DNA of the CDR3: TGTGCCAGCTCACCAACAGATCAGCCCCAGCATTTT.

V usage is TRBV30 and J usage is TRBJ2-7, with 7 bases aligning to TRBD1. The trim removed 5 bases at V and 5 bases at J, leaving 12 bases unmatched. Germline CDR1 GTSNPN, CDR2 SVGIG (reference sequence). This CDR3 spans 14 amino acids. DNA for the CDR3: TGTGCCTGGGGGAAGATGACAGGGTCCCACGAGCAGTACTTC. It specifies CAWGKMTGSHEQYF.

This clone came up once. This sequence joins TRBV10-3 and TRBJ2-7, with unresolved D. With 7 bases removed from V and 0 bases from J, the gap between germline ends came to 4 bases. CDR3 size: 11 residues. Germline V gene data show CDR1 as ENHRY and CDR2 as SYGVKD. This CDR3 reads CAIKNSYEQYF. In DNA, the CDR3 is TGTGCCATCAAGAACTCCTACGAGCAGTACTTC.

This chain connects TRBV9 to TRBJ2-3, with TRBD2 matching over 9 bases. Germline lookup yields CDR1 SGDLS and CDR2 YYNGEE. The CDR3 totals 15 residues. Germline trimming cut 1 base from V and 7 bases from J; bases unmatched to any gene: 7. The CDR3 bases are TGTGCCAGCAGCGTACAAGCGGGAGGAGGGTATACGCAGTATTTT. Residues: CASSVQAGGGYTQYF.

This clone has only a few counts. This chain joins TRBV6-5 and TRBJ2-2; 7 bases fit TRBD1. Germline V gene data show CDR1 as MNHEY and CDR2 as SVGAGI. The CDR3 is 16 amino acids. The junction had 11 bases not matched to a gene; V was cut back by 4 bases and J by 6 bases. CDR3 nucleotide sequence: TGTGCCAGCAGTTTCGACAGGGAAAGGACGTCCGGGGAGCTGTTTTTT. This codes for CASSFDRERTSGELFF.

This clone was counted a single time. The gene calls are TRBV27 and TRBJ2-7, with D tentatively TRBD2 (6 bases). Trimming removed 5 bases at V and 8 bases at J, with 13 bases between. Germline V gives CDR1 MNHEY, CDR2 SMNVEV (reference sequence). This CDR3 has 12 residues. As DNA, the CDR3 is TGTGCCAGCAGTCTCCCACGGGGGAAGCAGTACTTC. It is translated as CASSLPRGKQYF.

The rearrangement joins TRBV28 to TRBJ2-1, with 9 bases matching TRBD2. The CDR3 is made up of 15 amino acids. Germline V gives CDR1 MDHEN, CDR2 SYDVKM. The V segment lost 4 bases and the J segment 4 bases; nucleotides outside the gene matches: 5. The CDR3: CASSWGLAGYNEQFF. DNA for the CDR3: TGTGCCAGCAGTTGGGGACTAGCAGGTTACAATGAGCAGTTCTTC.

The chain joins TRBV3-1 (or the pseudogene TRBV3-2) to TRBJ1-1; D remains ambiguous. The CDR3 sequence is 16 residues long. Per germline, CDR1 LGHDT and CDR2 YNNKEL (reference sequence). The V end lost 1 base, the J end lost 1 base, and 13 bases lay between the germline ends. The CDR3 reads CASSQGWVVQNTEAFF. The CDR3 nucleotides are TGTGCCAGCAGCCAAGGGTGGGTGGTTCAGAACACTGAAGCTTTCTTT.

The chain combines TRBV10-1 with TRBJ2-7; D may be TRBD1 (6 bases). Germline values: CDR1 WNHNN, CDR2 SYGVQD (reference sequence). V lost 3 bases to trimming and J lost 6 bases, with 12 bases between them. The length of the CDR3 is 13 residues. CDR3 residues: CASSEQLGGEQYF. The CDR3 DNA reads TGCGCCAGCAGTGAACAATTAGGGGGCGAGCAGTACTTC.

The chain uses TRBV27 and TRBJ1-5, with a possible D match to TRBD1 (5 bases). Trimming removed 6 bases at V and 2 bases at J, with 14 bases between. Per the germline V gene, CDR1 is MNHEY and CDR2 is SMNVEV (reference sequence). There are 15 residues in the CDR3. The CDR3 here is CASSPIGEGNQPQHF. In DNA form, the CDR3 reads TGTGCCAGCAGCCCCATAGGGGAGGGCAATCAGCCCCAGCATTTT.

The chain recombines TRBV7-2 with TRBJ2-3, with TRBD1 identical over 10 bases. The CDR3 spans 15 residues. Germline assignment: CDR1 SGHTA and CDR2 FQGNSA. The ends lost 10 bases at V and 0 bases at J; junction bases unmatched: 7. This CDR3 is CATNRDRGSTDTQYF. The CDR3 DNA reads TGTGCCACTAACCGGGACAGGGGCAGCACAGATACGCAGTATTTT.

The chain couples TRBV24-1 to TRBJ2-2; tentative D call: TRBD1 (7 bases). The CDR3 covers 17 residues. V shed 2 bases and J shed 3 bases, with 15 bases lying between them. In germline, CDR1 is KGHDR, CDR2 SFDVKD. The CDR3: CATSDYAGTADTGELFF. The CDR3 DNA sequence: TGTGCCACCAGTGATTACGCGGGGACAGCAGACACCGGGGAGCTGTTTTTT.

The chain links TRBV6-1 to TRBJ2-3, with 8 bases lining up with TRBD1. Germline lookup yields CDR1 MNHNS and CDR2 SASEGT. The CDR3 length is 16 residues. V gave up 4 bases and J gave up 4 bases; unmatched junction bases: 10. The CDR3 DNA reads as TGTGCCAGCAGTGCATACCGGACAGGGAAAGCAGATACGCAGTATTTT. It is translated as CASSAYRTGKADTQYF.

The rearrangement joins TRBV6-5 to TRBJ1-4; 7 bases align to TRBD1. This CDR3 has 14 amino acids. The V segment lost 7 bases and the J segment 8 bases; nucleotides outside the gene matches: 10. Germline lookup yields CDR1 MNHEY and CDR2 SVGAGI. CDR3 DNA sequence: TGTGCCAGCAACGCGCAAGGGGGCGGGGAAAAACTGTTTTTT. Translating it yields CASNAQGGGEKLFF.

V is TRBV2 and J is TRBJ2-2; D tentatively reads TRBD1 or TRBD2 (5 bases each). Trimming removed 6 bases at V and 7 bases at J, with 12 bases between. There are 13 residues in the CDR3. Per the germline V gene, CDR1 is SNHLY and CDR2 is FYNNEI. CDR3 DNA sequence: TGTGCCAGCAGCGAGGGGCTTGGCGGGGAGCTGTTTTTT. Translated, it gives CASSEGLGGELFF. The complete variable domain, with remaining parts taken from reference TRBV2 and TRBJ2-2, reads EPEVTQTPSHQVTQMGQEVILRCVPISNHLYFYWYRQILGQKVEFLVSFYNNEISEKSEIFDDQFSVERPDGSNFTLKIRSTKLEDSAMYFCASSEGLGGELFFGEGSRLTVL.

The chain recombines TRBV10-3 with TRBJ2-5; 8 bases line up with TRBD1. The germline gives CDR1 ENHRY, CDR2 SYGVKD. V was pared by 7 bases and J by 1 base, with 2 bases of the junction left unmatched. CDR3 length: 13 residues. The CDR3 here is CAINTGGQETQYF. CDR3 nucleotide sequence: TGTGCCATCAATACAGGGGGCCAAGAGACCCAGTACTTC.

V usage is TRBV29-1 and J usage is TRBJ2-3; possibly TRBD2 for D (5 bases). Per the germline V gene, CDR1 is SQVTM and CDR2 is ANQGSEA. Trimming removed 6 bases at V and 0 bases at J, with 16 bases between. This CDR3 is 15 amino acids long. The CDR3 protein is CSVLRTSQSTDTQYF. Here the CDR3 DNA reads TGCAGCGTACTCCGGACTTCACAGAGCACAGATACGCAGTATTTT.

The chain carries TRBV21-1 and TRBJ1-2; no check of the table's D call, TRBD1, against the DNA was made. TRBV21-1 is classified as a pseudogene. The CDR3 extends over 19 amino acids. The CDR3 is CASSVRDRGRTGANYGYTF. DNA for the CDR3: TGTGCCAGCAGCGTCCGGGACAGGGGGCGCACCGGCGCGAACTATGGCTACACCTTC.

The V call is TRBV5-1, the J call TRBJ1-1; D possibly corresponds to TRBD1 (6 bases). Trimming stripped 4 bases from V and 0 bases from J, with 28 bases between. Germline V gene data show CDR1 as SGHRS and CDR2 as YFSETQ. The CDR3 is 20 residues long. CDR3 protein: CASSVGPGQSKRAMNTEAFF. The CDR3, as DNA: TGCGCCAGCAGCGTCGGACCGGGACAATCAAAAAGGGCCATGAACACTGAAGCTTTCTTT.

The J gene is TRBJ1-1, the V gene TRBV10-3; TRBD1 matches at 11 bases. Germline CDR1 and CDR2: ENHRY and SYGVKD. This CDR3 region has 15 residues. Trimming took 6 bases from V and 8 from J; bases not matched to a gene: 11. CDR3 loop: CAIRGTGGTLGEAFF. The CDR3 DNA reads TGTGCCATCAGGGGGACAGGGGGTACCTTAGGGGAAGCTTTCTTT.

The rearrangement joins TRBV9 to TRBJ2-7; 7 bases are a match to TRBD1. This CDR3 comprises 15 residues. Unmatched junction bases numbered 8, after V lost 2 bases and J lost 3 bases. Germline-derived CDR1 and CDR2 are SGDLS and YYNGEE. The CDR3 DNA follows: TGTGCCAGCAGCGTGGGACAGCTTTCTTTCTACGAGCAGTACTTC. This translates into CASSVGQLSFYEQYF. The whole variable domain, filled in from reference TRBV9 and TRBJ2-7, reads DSGVTQTPKHLITATGQRVTLRCSPRSGDLSVYWYQQSLDQGLQFLIQYYNGEERAKGNILERFSAQQFPDLHSELNLSSLELGDSALYFCASSVGQLSFYEQYFGPGTRLTVT.

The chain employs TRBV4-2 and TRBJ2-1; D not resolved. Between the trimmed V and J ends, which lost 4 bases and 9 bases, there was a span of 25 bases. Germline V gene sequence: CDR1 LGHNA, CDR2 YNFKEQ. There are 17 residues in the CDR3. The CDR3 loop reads CASSPTWGAAPGGEQFF. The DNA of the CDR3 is TGTGCCAGCAGCCCAACGTGGGGTGCGGCCCCAGGCGGTGAGCAGTTCTTC.

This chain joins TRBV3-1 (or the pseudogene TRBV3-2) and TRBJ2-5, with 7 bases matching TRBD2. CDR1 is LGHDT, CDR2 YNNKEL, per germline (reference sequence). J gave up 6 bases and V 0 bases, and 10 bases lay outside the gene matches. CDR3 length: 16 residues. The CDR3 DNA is TGTGCCAGCAGCCAAGAAGGAGGGAGGGCCTCAAAGACCCAGTACTTC. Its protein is CASSQEGGRASKTQYF.

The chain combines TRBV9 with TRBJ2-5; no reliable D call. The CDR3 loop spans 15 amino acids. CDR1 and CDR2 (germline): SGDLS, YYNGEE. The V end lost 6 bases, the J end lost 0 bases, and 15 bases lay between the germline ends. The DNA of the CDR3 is TGTGCCAGCACTCGAGCCGCTCGAGACCAAGAGACCCAGTACTTC. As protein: CASTRAARDQETQYF.